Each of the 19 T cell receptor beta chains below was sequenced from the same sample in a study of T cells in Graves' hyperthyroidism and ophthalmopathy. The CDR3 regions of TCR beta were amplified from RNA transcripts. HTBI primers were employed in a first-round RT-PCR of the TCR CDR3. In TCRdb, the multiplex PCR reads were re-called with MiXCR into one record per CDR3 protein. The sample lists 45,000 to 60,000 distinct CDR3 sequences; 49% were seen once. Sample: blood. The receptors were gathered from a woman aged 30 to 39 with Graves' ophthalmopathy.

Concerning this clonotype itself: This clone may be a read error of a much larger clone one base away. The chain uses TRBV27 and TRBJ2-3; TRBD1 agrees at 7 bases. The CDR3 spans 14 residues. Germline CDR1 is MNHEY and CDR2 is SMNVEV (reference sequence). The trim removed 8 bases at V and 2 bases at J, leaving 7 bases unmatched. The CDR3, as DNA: TGTGCCAGCGGGTTGGGACAGTACACAGATACGCAGTATTTT. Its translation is CASGLGQYTDTQYF.

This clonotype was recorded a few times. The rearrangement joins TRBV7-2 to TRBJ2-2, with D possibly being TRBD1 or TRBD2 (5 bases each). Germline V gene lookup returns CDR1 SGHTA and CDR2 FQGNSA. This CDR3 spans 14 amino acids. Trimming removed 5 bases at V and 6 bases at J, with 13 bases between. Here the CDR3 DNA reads TGTGCCAGCAGCCCCCTGAGGGGTGCCGGGGAGCTGTTTTTT. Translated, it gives CASSPLRGAGELFF.

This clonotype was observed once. Written as DNA, the CDR3 is TGTGCCAGCAGCTTAGAGGGACTAGCGGGGCCGCAGTTCTTC. Encoded protein: CASSLEGLAGPQFF. V usage is TRBV7-8 and J usage is TRBJ2-1; the match to TRBD2 covers 13 bases. The V and J ends lost 1 base and 12 bases, in that order; junction bases with no gene match: 3. From germline, CDR1 is SGHVS and CDR2 FQNEAQ. The length of the CDR3 is 14 residues.

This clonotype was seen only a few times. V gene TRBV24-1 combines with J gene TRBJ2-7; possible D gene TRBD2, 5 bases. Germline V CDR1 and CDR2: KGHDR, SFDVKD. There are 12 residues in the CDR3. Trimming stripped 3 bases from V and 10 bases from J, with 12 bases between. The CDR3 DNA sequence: TGTGCCACCAGTGATGCGGACTGGCAACAGTACTTC. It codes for CATSDADWQQYF.

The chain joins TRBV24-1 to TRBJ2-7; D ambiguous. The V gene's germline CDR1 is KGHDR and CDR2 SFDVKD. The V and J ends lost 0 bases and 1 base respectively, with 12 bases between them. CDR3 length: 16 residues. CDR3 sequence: CATSDLRRRSSYEQYF. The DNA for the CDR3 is TGTGCCACCAGTGATTTGAGGCGGCGGAGTTCCTACGAGCAGTACTTC.

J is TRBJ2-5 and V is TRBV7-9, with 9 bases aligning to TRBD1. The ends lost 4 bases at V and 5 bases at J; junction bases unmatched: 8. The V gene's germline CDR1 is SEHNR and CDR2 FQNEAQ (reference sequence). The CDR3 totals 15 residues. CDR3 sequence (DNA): TGTGCCAGCAGCTCATCGGGACAGGGCACGGAGACCCAGTACTTC. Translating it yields CASSSSGQGTETQYF.

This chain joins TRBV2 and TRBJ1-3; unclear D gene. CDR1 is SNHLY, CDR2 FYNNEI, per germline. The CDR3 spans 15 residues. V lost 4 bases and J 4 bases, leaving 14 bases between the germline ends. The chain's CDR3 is CASSALGLAGNTIYF. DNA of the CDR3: TGTGCCAGCAGTGCCCTAGGACTAGCGGGAAACACCATATATTTT.

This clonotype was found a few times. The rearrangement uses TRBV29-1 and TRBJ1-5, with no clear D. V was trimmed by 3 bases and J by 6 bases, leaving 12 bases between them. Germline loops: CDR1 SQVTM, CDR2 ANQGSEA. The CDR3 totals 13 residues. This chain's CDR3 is CSVETGAGQPQHF. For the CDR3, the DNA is TGCAGCGTTGAGACCGGAGCGGGTCAGCCCCAGCATTTT.

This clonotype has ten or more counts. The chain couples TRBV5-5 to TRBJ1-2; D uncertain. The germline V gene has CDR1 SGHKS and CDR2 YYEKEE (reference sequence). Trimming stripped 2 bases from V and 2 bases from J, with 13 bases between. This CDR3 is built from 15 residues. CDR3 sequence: CASSFGPFGNYGYTF. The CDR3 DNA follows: TGTGCCAGCAGCTTTGGACCGTTCGGGAACTATGGCTACACCTTC.

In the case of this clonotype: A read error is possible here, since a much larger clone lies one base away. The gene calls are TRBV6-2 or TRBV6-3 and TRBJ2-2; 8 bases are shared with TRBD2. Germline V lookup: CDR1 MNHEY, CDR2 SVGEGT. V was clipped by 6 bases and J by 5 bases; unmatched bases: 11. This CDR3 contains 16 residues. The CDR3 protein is CASRLPGLAETGELFF. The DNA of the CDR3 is TGTGCCAGCAGACTTCCAGGACTAGCCGAGACCGGGGAGCTGTTTTTT.

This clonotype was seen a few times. CDR3 sequence reads: CASTLGRSGNTF. CDR3 DNA: TGTGCCAGCACACTCGGCAGGTCTGGAAACACCTTC. The genes are TRBV9 and TRBJ1-2, with D uncertain. V lost 6 bases, J lost 12 bases, and 18 bases lay in between. The CDR3 is 12 residues long. Per germline, CDR1 SGDLS and CDR2 YYNGEE.

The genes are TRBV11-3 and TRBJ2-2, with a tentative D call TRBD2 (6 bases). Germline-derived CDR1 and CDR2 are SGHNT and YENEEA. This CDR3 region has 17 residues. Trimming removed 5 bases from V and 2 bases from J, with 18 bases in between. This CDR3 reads CASSHGDSSGNTGELFF. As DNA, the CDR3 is TGTGCCAGCAGCCACGGGGACTCCTCTGGAAACACCGGGGAGCTGTTTTTT.

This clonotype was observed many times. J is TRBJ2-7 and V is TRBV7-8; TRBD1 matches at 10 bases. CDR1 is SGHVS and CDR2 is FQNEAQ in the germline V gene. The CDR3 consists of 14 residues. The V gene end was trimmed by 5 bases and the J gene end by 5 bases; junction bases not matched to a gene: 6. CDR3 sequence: CASSPRDRGNEQYF. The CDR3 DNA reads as TGTGCCAGCAGCCCACGGGACAGGGGTAACGAGCAGTACTTC.

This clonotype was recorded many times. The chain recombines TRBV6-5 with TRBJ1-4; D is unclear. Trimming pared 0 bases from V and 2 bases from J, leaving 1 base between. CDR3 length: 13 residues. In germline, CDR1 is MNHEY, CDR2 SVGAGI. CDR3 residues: CASSYSTNEKLFF. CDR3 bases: TGTGCCAGCAGTTACTCTACTAATGAAAAACTGTTTTTT.

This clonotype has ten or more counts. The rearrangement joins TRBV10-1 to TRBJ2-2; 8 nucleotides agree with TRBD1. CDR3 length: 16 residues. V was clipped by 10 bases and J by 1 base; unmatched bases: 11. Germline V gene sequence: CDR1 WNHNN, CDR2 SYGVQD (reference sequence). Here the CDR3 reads CATKKAGTGNTGELFF. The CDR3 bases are TGCGCCACCAAAAAAGCCGGGACAGGGAACACCGGGGAGCTGTTTTTT.

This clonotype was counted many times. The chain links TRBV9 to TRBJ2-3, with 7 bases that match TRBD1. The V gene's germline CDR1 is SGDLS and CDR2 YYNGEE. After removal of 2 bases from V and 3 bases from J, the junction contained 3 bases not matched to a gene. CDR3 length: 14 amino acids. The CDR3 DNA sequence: TGTGCCAGCAGCGTCGACAGGGTTACAGATACGCAGTATTTT. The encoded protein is CASSVDRVTDTQYF.

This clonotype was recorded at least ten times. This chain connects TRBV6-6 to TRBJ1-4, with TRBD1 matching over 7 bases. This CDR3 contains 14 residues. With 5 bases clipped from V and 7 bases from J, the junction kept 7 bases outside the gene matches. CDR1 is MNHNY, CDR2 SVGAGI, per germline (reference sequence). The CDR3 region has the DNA TGTGCCAGCAGTGTCAGGGGGGCGAGTGAAAAACTGTTTTTT. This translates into CASSVRGASEKLFF.

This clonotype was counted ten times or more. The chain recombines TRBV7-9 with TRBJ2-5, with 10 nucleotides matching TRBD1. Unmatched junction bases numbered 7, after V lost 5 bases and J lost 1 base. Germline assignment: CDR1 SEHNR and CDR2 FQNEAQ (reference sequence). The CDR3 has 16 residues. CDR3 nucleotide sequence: TGTGCCAGCAGCCACCGGACAGGGGGAATCCAAGAGACCCAGTACTTC. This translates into CASSHRTGGIQETQYF. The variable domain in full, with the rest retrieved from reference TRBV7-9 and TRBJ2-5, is DTGVSQNPRHKITKRGQNVTFRCDPISEHNRLYWYRQTLGQGPEFLTYFQNEAQLEKSRLLSDRFSAERPKGSFSTLEIQRTEQGDSAMYLCASSHRTGGIQETQYFGPGTRLLVL.

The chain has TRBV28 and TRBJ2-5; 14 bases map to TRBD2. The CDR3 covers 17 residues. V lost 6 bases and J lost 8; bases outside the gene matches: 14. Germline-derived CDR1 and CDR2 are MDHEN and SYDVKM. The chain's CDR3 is CASRKRLAGGREITQYF. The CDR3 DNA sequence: TGTGCCAGCAGAAAGAGACTAGCGGGAGGGAGAGAGATCACCCAGTACTTC. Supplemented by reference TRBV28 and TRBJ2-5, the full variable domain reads DVKVTQSSRYLVKRTGEKVFLECVQDMDHENMFWYRQDPGLGLRLIYFSYDVKMKEKGDIPEGYSVSREKKERFSLILESASTNQTSMYLCASRKRLAGGREITQYFGPGTRLLVL.